The TCR beta chain described here comes from a study of prognosis after radiotherapy for stage I lung cancer. Study background: Adenocarcinomas accounted for the tumors of roughly eleven patients, and squamous cell carcinomas for those of roughly 7.

This clonotype came up many times. The antigen is unknown. Germline values: CDR1 MNHEY, CDR2 SMNVEV (reference sequence). This CDR3 region has 16 residues. Trimming removed 2 bases from V and 0 bases from J, with 10 bases in between. Patients were all node-negative on CT and PET/CT, lacking prior chemotherapy, radiotherapy or other malignancies. Study-wide findings and caveats: Patients developing distant metastases showed lower Shannon entropy after stereotactic body radiation therapy. It was not determined whether the expanded TCR clones were tumor-specific.

Amplification of the TCR beta CDR3 (from genomic DNA) was done by two-round multiplex PCR. Round-one PCR had primers specific to each TRBV and TRBJ gene. TCRdb called the multiplex PCR reads again in MiXCR, with one record for every CDR3 protein. The repertoire holds about 28,000 distinct CDR3 sequences, with around a third as singletons. This clonotype was sampled from a donor aged 50 or older with non-small cell lung cancer. Sequenced here: PBMCs, sampled before or after stereotactic body radiation therapy (not recorded which). The V call is TRBV27, the J call TRBJ1-4; weak D call: TRBD1 (6 bases). The CDR3 coding sequence is TGTGCCAGCAGTTTACAGGGGTATTCAACTAATGAAAAACTGTTTTTT. Protein: CASSLQGYSTNEKLFF.